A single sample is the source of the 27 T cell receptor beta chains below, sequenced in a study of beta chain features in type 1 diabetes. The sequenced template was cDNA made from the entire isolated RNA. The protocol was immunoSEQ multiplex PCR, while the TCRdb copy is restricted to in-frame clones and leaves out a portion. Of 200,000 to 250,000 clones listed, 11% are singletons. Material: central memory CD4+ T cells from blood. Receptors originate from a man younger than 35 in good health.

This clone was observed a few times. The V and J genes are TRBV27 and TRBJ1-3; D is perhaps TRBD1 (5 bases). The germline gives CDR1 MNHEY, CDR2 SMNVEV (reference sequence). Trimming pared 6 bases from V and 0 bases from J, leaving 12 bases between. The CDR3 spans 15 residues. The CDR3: CASSRGGSSGNTIYF. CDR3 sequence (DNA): TGTGCCAGCAGCCGGGGGGGAAGCTCTGGAAACACCATATATTTT.

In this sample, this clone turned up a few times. The CDR3 DNA sequence: TGTGCCAGCAGCCCCCAGAGACTCCGCTCTGGAAACACCATATATTTT. It yields the protein CASSPQRLRSGNTIYF. The V call is TRBV7-6, the J call TRBJ1-3; D is ambiguous. V lost 5 bases and J lost 0, with 14 bases in between. This CDR3 comprises 16 residues. The V gene's germline CDR1 is SGHVS and CDR2 FNYEAQ.

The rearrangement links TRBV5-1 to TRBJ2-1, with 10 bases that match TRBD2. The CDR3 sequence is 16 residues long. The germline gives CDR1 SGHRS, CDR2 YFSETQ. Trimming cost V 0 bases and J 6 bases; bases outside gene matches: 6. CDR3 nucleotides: TGCGCCAGCAGCTTGGCTAGCGGGAGTCTTGGCAATGAGCAGTTCTTC. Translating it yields CASSLASGSLGNEQFF. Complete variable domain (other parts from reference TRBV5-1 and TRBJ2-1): KAGVTQTPRYLIKTRGQQVTLSCSPISGHRSVSWYQQTPGQGLQFLFEYFSETQRNKGNFPGRFSGRQFSNSRSEMNVSTLELGDSALYLCASSLASGSLGNEQFFGPGTRLTVL.

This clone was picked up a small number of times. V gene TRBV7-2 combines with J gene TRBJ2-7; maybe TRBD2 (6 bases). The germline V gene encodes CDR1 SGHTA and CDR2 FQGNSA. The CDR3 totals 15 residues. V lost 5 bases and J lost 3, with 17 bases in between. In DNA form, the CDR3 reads TGTGCCAGCAGCATCCCCGGGAGATCCGACTACGAGCAGTACTTC. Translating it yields CASSIPGRSDYEQYF.

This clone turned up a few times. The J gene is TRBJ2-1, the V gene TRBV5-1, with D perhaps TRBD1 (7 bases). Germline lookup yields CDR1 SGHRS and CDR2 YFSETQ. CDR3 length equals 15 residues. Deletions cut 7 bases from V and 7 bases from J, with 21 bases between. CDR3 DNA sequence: TGCGCCAGCGCAATCTCCGGACAGGAGGGGAATGAGCAGTTCTTC. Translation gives CASAISGQEGNEQFF. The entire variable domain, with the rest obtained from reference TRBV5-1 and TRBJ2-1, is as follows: KAGVTQTPRYLIKTRGQQVTLSCSPISGHRSVSWYQQTPGQGLQFLFEYFSETQRNKGNFPGRFSGRQFSNSRSEMNVSTLELGDSALYLCASAISGQEGNEQFFGPGTRLTVL.

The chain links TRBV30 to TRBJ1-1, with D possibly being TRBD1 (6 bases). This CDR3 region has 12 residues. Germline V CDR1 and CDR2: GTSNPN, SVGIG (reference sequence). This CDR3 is CGHRDPNTEAFF. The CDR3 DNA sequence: TGTGGGCACAGGGATCCTAACACTGAAGCTTTCTTT.

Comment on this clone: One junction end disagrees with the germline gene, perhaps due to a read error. DNA for the CDR3: TGTGCTAGCAGCTTAGAATTCGGACAGGGCTACGAGCAGTACTTC. This gives the protein CASSLEFGQGYEQYF. This sequence joins TRBV7-7 and TRBJ2-7; 8 bases are shared with TRBD1. Germline V gene lookup returns CDR1 SSHAT and CDR2 FNYEAQ (reference sequence). The CDR3 runs 15 residues.

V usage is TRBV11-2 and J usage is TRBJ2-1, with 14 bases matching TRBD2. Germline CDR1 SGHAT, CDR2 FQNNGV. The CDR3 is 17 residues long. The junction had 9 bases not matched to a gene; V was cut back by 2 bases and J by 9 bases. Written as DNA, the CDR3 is TGTGCCAGCAGCTTAAGTGGACTAGCGGGAGGCCGGGGTGAGCAGTTCTTC. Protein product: CASSLSGLAGGRGEQFF.

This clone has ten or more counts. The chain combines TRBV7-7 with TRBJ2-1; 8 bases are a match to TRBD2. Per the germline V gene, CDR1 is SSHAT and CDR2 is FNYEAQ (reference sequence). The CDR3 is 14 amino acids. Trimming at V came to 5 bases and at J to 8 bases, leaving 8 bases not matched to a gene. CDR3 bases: TGTGCCAGCAGCCCGACGGGGGGGTTGGATGAGCAGTTCTTC. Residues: CASSPTGGLDEQFF.

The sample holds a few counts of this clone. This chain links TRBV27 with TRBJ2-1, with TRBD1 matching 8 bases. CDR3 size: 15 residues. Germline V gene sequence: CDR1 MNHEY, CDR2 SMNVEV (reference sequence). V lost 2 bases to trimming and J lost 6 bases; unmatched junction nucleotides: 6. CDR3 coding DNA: TGTGCCAGCAGTTTAACGACCGACAGGGGCAATGAGCAGTTCTTC. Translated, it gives CASSLTTDRGNEQFF.

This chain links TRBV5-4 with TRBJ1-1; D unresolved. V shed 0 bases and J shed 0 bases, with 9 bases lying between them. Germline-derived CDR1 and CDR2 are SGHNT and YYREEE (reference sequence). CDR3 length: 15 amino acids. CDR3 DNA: TGTGCCAGCAGCTTGGCTCGGGAGATGAACACTGAAGCTTTCTTT. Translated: CASSLAREMNTEAFF.

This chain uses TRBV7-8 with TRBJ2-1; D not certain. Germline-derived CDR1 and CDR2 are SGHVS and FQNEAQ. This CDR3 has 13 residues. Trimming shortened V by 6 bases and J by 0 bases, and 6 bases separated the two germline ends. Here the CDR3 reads CASRPNSYNEQFF. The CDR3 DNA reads TGTGCCAGCAGACCCAACTCCTACAATGAGCAGTTCTTC.

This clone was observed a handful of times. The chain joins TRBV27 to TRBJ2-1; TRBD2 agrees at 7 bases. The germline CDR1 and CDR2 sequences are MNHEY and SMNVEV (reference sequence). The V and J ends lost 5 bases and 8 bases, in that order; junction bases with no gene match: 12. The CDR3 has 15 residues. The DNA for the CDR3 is TGTGCCAGCAGTCACCCCGGGACTATCATTGATGAGCAGTTCTTC. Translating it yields CASSHPGTIIDEQFF.

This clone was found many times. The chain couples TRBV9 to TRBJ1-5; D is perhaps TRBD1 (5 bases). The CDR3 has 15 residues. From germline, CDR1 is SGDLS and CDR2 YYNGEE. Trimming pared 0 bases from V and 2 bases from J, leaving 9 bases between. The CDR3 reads CASSVDWGGNQPQHF. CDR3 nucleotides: TGTGCCAGCAGCGTAGATTGGGGGGGCAATCAGCCCCAGCATTTT.

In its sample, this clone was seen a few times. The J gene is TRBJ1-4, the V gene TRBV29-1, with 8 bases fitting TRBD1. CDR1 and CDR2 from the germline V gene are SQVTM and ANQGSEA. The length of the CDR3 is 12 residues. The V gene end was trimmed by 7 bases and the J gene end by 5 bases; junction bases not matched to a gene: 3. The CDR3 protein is CSGRQGNEKLFF. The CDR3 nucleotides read TGCAGCGGTAGACAGGGGAATGAAAAACTGTTTTTT.

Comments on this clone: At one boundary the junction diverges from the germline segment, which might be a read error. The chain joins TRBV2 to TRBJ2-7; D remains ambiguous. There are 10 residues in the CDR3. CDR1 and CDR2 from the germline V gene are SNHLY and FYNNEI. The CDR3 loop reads CASSDYQQYF. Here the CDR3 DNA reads TGTGCCAGCAGTGACTACCAGCAGTACTTC.

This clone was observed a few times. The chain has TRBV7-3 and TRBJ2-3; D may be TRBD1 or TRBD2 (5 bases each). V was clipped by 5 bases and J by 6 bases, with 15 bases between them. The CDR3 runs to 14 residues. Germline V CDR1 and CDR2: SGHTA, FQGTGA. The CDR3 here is CASSPGRAADTQYF. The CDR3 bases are TGTGCCAGCAGCCCGGGGCGGGCGGCTGATACGCAGTATTTT.

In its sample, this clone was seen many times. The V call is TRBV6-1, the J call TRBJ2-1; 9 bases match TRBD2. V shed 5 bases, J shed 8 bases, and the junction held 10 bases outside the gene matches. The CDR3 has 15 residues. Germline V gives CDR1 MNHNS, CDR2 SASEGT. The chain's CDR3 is CASSTGTSSIYEQFF. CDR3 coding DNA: TGTGCCAGCAGTACCGGGACTAGCAGTATCTATGAGCAGTTCTTC.

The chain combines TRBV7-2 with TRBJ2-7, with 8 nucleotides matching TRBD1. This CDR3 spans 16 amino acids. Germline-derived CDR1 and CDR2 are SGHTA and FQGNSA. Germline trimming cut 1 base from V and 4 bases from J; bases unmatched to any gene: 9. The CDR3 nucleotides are TGTGCCAGCAGCTTAGGTGGTAGGCAGGGGGCGTACGAGCAGTACTTC. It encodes CASSLGGRQGAYEQYF.

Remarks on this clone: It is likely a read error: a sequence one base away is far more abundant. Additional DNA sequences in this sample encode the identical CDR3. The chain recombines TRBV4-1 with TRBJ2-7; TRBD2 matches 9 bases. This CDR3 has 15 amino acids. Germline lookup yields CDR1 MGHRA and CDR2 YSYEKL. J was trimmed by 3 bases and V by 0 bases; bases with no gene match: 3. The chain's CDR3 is CASSQEQRGDYEQYF. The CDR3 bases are TGCGCCAGCAGCCAAGAGCAGCGGGGGGACTACGAGCAGTACTTC.

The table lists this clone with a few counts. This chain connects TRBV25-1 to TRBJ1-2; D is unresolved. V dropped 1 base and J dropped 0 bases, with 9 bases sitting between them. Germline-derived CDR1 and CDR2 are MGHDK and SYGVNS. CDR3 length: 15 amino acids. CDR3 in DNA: TGTGCCAGCAGTGAATTTGGAACAACTAACTATGGCTACACCTTC. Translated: CASSEFGTTNYGYTF.

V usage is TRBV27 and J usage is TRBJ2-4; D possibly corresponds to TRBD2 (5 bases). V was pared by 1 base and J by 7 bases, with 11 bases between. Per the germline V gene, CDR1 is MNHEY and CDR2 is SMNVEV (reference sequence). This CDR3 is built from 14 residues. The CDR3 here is CASSLYGSGNIQYF. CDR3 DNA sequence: TGTGCCAGCAGTTTATACGGATCGGGGAACATTCAGTACTTC.

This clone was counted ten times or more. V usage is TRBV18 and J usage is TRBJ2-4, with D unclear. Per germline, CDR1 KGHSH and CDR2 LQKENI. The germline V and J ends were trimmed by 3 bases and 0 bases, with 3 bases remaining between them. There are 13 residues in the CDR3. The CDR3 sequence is CASSPIAKNIQYF. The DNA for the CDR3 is TGTGCCAGCTCACCGATAGCCAAAAACATTCAGTACTTC.

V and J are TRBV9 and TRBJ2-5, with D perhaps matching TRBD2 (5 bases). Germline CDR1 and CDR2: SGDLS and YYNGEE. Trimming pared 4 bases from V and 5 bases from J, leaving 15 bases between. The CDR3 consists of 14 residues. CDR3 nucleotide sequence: TGTGCCAGCAGCTCCGGGATTCGGTGGGAGACCCAGTACTTC. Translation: CASSSGIRWETQYF. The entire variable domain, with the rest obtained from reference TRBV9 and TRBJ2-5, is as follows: DSGVTQTPKHLITATGQRVTLRCSPRSGDLSVYWYQQSLDQGLQFLIQYYNGEERAKGNILERFSAQQFPDLHSELNLSSLELGDSALYFCASSSGIRWETQYFGPGTRLLVL.

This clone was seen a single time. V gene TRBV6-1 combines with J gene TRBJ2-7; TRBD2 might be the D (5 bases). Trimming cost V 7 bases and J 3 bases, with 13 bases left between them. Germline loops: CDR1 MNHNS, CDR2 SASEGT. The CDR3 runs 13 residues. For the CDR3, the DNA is TGTGCCAGCACAAGGAGAGAGGGCTACGAGCAGTACTTC. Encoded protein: CASTRREGYEQYF.

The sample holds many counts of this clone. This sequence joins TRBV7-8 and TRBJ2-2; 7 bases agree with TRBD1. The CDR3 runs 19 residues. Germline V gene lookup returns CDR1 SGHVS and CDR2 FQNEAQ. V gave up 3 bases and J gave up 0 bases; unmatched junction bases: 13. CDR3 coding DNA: TGTGCCAGCAGCTTTGGTCCGGGGACAGCTAACGCGAACACCGGGGAGCTGTTTTTT. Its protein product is CASSFGPGTANANTGELFF. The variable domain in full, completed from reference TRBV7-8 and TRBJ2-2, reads GAGVSQSPRYKVAKRGQDVALRCDPISGHVSLFWYQQALGQGPEFLTYFQNEAQLDKSGLPSDRFFAERPEGSVSTLKIQRTQQEDSAVYLCASSFGPGTANANTGELFFGEGSRLTVL.

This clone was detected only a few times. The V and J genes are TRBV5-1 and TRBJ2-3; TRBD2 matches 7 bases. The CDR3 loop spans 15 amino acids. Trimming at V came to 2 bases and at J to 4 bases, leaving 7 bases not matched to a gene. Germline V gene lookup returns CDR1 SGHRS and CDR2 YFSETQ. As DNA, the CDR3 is TGCGCCAGCAGCTTAGCGGCTAGCGGAGCAGATACGCAGTATTTT. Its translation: CASSLAASGADTQYF.